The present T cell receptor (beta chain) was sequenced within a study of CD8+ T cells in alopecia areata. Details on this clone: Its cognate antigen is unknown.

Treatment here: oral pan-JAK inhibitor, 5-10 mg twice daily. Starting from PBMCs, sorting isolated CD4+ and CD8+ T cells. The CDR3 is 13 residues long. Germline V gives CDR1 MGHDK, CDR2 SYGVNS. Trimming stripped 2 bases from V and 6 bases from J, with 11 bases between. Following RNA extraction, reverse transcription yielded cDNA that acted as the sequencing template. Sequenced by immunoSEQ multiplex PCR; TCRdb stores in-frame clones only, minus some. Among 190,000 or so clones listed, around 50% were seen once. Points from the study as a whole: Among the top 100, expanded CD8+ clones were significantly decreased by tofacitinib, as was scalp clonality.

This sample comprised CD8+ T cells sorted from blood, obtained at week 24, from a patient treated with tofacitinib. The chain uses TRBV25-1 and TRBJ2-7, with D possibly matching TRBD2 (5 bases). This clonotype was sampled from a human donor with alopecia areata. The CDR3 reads CASSELGVGEQYF. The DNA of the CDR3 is TGTGCCAGCAGTGAACTCGGGGTAGGCGAGCAGTACTTC.